This T cell receptor beta chain was recorded in a study of Graves' ophthalmopathy and Graves' hyperthyroidism. This clonotype has more than one count but fewer than ten. TCR beta CDR3 regions were amplified from RNA transcripts. Following a first-round RT-PCR that used HTBI primers, a second-round multiplex PCR was carried out. TCRdb re-derived calls from the multiplex PCR reads in MiXCR, one entry per CDR3 protein. Of around 170,000 distinct CDR3 sequences in the sample, less than 45% were seen once. The study enrolled ophthalmopathy donors with moderate-to-severe activity, CAS ≥3, NOSPECS ≥4 and duration under 3 months. Lactation, pregnancy, uncontrolled infections and other autoimmune diseases were all grounds for excluding patients. Diagnosis relied on clinical symptoms, serum thyroxine, TRAb, thyroid ultrasound and orbital computed tomography. PBMCs were isolated by Ficoll-Paque density gradient centrifugation, using more than 8.5 ml of fresh peripheral blood as the starting material.

The source is a woman aged 40 to 55 with Graves' ophthalmopathy. Sequences were obtained from peripheral blood.

This chain's CDR3 is CASSRDRDAEQYF. The DNA for the CDR3 is TGTGCCAGCAGCCGCGACAGGGATGCCGAGCAGTACTTC. The chain carries TRBV6-1 and TRBJ2-7; 7 bases align to TRBD1. The CDR3 is 13 residues long. Germline CDR1 and CDR2: MNHNS and SASEGT. The V gene end was trimmed by 6 bases and the J gene end by 6 bases; junction bases not matched to a gene: 8.